This TCR beta chain stems from a study of shared clonotypes between healthy human individuals. This CDR3 region has 15 residues. From germline, CDR1 is SGHNT and CDR2 YYREEE (reference sequence). Trimming took 3 bases from V and 7 from J; bases not matched to a gene: 9. The table came from immunoSEQ multiplex PCR; TCRdb's copy has only in-frame clones and leaves some out. Here the sample spans 450,000 to 500,000 clones, approximately 79% being singletons. The specimen was PBMCs. This chain connects TRBV5-4 to TRBJ1-2, with TRBD1 matching 10 bases. The sequence was obtained from a woman in her forties in good health. Some clones in this sample may be carry-over from other donors' samples. In DNA, the CDR3 is TGTGCCAGCAGCTCCCAAGGACAGGGGGGCCTTGGCTACACCTTC. It encodes CASSSQGQGGLGYTF.